Listed below are T cell receptor beta chains from one sample, sequenced in a study of beta chain features in type 1 diabetes. Assay: immunoSEQ multiplex PCR; the TCRdb copy retains only in-frame clones and omits some. The data contain hundreds of thousands of clones, over 13% of them singletons. Sequencing was carried out using naive CD4+ T cells from blood. The receptors come from a man younger than 30 with type 1 diabetes. Each CDR3 is given with its conserved first and last residue. A D gene is named only where the DNA matches it firmly. Clone size is not always given. Where it is, it says once, few, many or a class for expanded clones.

V gene: TRBV13
J gene: TRBJ2-7
clone size: -
D gene: -
CDR3 protein: CASSLRLGFGEQYF
CDR3 DNA: TGTGCCAGCAGCTTAAGATTGGGTTTCGGCGAGCAGTACTTC

V gene: TRBV5-4
J gene: TRBJ2-1
clone size: -
D gene: TRBD1
CDR3 protein: CASSLRQGRHEQFF
CDR3 DNA: TGTGCCAGCAGCTTGCGACAGGGAAGACATGAGCAGTTCTTC

V gene: TRBV6-5
J gene: TRBJ1-5
clone size: few
D gene: -
CDR3 protein: CASSLRWQVSNQPQHF
CDR3 DNA: TGTGCCAGCAGTTTACGTTGGCAGGTTAGCAATCAGCCCCAGCATTTT

V gene: TRBV7-2
J gene: TRBJ2-1
clone size: -
D gene: -
CDR3 protein: CASSFSGTAYNEQFF
CDR3 DNA: TGTGCCAGCAGCTTCTCGGGAACCGCCTACAATGAGCAGTTCTTC

V gene: TRBV30
J gene: TRBJ2-3
clone size: few
D gene: TRBD2
CDR3 protein: CAWSAGLAGGGDTQYF
CDR3 DNA: TGTGCCTGGAGTGCGGGGCTAGCGGGAGGAGGGGATACGCAGTATTTT

V gene: TRBV29-1
J gene: TRBJ2-1
clone size: few
D gene: -
CDR3 protein: CSARGALVPDEQFF
CDR3 DNA: TGCAGCGCCAGAGGGGCTTTGGTCCCCGATGAGCAGTTCTTC

V gene: TRBV7-9
J gene: TRBJ1-5
clone size: -
D gene: -
CDR3 protein: CASSFGEGGRPQHF
CDR3 DNA: TGTGCCAGCAGCTTTGGGGAGGGGGGCCGGCCCCAGCATTTT

V gene: TRBV6-6
J gene: TRBJ2-1
clone size: few
D gene: TRBD2
CDR3 protein: CASSPRLANNEQFF
CDR3 DNA: TGTGCCAGCAGTCCCCGACTAGCTAACAATGAGCAGTTCTTC

V gene: TRBV6-5
J gene: TRBJ2-6
clone size: few
D gene: -
CDR3 protein: CASSYSVGAGANVLTF
CDR3 DNA: TGTGCCAGCAGTTACTCTGTCGGGGCTGGGGCCAACGTCCTGACTTTC

V gene: TRBV29-1
J gene: TRBJ2-3
clone size: -
D gene: -
CDR3 protein: CSGNRIGTQYF
CDR3 DNA: TGCAGCGGTAATCGTATTGGTACGCAGTATTTT

V gene: TRBV25-1
J gene: TRBJ1-2
clone size: -
D gene: TRBD1
CDR3 protein: CASSGYRGRGLDYGYTF
CDR3 DNA: TGTGCCAGCAGTGGATACAGGGGGCGGGGTCTGGACTATGGCTACACCTTC

V gene: TRBV18
J gene: TRBJ2-5
clone size: -
D gene: -
CDR3 protein: CASSPQYREETQYF
CDR3 DNA: TGTGCCAGCTCACCGCAATACAGGGAAGAGACCCAGTACTTC

V gene: TRBV19
J gene: TRBJ1-5
clone size: -
D gene: -
CDR3 protein: CASNQGDQPQHF
CDR3 DNA: TGTGCCAGTAACCAGGGCGATCAGCCCCAGCATTTT

V gene: TRBV10-1
J gene: TRBJ2-5
clone size: -
D gene: -
CDR3 protein: CASSFQGEETQYF
CDR3 DNA: TGCGCCAGCAGTTTTCAAGGAGAAGAGACCCAGTACTTC

V gene: TRBV11-1
J gene: TRBJ1-2
clone size: -
D gene: TRBD1
CDR3 protein: CASSRLQGHGYTF
CDR3 DNA: TGTGCCAGCAGCCGCTTACAGGGGCATGGCTACACCTTC

V gene: TRBV19
J gene: TRBJ1-5
clone size: few
D gene: -
CDR3 protein: CASSAGIGYSNQPQHF
CDR3 DNA: TGTGCCAGTAGTGCGGGGATCGGGTATAGCAATCAGCCCCAGCATTTT

V gene: TRBV29-1
J gene: TRBJ1-2
clone size: few
D gene: -
CDR3 protein: CSVGATGYGYTF
CDR3 DNA: TGCAGCGTGGGTGCGACAGGTTATGGCTACACCTTC

V gene: TRBV11-2
J gene: TRBJ2-5
clone size: few
D gene: -
CDR3 protein: CASSLDWLAGTQYF
CDR3 DNA: TGTGCCAGCAGCTTAGATTGGCTAGCTGGGACCCAGTACTTC

V gene: TRBV6-5
J gene: TRBJ1-2
clone size: -
D gene: -
CDR3 protein: CASSYGGINYGYTF
CDR3 DNA: TGTGCCAGCAGTTACGGGGGGATCAACTATGGCTACACCTTC

V gene: TRBV2
J gene: TRBJ2-7
clone size: -
D gene: TRBD2
CDR3 protein: CASSETSGRALVF
CDR3 DNA: TGTGCCAGCAGTGAAACTAGCGGGAGAGCTCTCGTCTTC

V gene: TRBV7-2
J gene: TRBJ2-5
clone size: few
D gene: -
CDR3 protein: CASSLDWARTETQYF
CDR3 DNA: TGTGCCAGCAGCTTAGATTGGGCTCGGACAGAGACCCAGTACTTC

V gene: TRBV28
J gene: TRBJ1-5
clone size: -
D gene: -
CDR3 protein: CASSIPGLGVPQHF
CDR3 DNA: TGTGCCAGCAGTATCCCGGGACTTGGCGTGCCCCAGCATTTT

V gene: TRBV30
J gene: TRBJ1-5
clone size: few
D gene: -
CDR3 protein: CAWSRDSSFNQPQHF
CDR3 DNA: TGTGCCTGGAGTAGAGACAGTTCGTTCAATCAGCCCCAGCATTTT

V gene: TRBV7-9
J gene: TRBJ2-1
clone size: -
D gene: -
CDR3 protein: CASSARDPRGDEQFF
CDR3 DNA: TGTGCCAGCAGCGCCCGGGACCCAAGGGGGGATGAGCAGTTCTTC

V gene: TRBV5-1
J gene: TRBJ2-3
clone size: few
D gene: -
CDR3 protein: CASSFGRASTDTQYF
CDR3 DNA: TGCGCCAGCAGCTTTGGTCGGGCCAGCACAGATACGCAGTATTTT

V gene: TRBV30
J gene: TRBJ1-3
clone size: -
D gene: -
CDR3 protein: CAWNRAAISGNTIYF
CDR3 DNA: TGTGCCTGGAACAGGGCTGCCATCTCTGGAAACACCATATATTTT

V gene: TRBV7-9
J gene: TRBJ2-1
clone size: few
D gene: -
CDR3 protein: CASSLASVDEQFF
CDR3 DNA: TGTGCCAGCAGCTTAGCCAGCGTGGATGAGCAGTTCTTC